These 32 T cell receptor beta chains were sequenced from one sample in a study of CD8+ T cells in alopecia areata. Sorting of pooled cutaneous lymph node cells was based on CD4, CD8alpha, NKG2D, NKG2ACE and other markers. Extraction and reverse transcription of RNA yielded cDNA as the sequencing template. Assay: immunoSEQ multiplex PCR; the TCRdb copy retains only in-frame clones and omits some. Singletons are absent from the sample, which has about 300,000 clones. Sequenced: CD4+ T cells sorted from a lymph node. The receptors shown here come from a C3H/HeJ mouse with alopecia areata. This mouse strain has H2-k as its MHC haplotype.

To note about this clone: Gene names are mouse gene names. The observed sequence ends 4 residues before the CDR3 terminus, with the missing tail filled in from the germline J gene. Other DNA sequences in this sample translate to the same CDR3. The chain combines TRBV13-1 with TRBJ2-3; 8 positions match TRBD2. The CDR3 consists of 14 residues. Trimming cost V 6 bases and J 0 bases; bases outside gene matches: 3. Per germline, CDR1 NSHNY and CDR2 SYGAGN. The CDR3 spells CASKTGGSAETLYF. The sequenced CDR3 bases are TGTGCCAGCAAAACTGGGGGTAGTGCAGAA.

Notes on this clone: Gene names are the mouse ones. The read gets to within 4 residues of the CDR3 end, and the germline J gene fills in the rest. The rearrangement joins TRBV13-3 to TRBJ1-1; D uncertain. Germline CDR1 NNHDY, CDR2 SYVADS. CDR3 length equals 11 residues. CDR3 bases read: TGTGCCAGCAGTGAGGCAGGA. It yields the protein CASSEAG. The full CDR3 sequence reads CASSEAGEVFF.

This clone appeared a few times. Gene names refer to mouse genes. The read is 4 residues too short to cover the CDR3 end, so that end is filled in from the germline J gene. The V and J genes are TRBV5 and TRBJ1-1; D remains unclear. This CDR3 is 15 amino acids long. The ends were cut back, 0 bases at V and 0 bases at J, with 8 bases in the middle. In germline, CDR1 is LGHNA, CDR2 YNLKQL (reference sequence). The CDR3 bases that were read are TGTGCCAGCAGCCAAGATCCGTGGGCAAACACA. Its translation: CASSQDPWANT. The whole CDR3 sequence is CASSQDPWANTEVFF.

This clone was picked up a small number of times. Here the gene names and germline are mouse. The read is 4 residues too short to cover the CDR3 end, so that end is filled in from the germline J gene. This specimen includes other DNA sequences encoding the same CDR3. The V gene is TRBV19, the J gene TRBJ2-1; the match to TRBD1 covers 8 bases. Germline V CDR1 and CDR2: FNHDT, SITEND (reference sequence). The CDR3 totals 14 residues. The ends lost 3 bases at V and 2 bases at J; junction bases unmatched: 1. The covered CDR3 bases are TGTGCCAGCAGTACAGGGGGCGACTATGCT. As protein: CASSTGGDYA. The CDR3, in full, reads CASSTGGDYAEQFF.

This clone was seen more than once but under ten times. Mouse names are used for the genes. The CDR3 end is not reached by the read, which stops 4 residues before it; the germline J gene fills it in. Different DNA sequences within this sample yield the same CDR3. This chain links TRBV1 with TRBJ2-1; 9 positions agree with TRBD1. From germline, CDR1 is NSQYPW and CDR2 LRSPGD (reference sequence). This CDR3 has 14 amino acids. V was pared by 5 bases and J by 3 bases, with 2 bases of the junction left unmatched. The CDR3 is CTCSLTGGYAEQFF. The covered CDR3 bases are TGCACCTGCAGTCTGACAGGGGGCTATGCT.

A remark on this clone: Germline and genes: mouse. The read is 4 residues too short to cover the CDR3 end, so that end is filled in from the germline J gene. The chain links TRBV13-2 to TRBJ1-1; perhaps TRBD1 as D (5 bases). This CDR3 has 13 amino acids. CDR1 is NNHNN and CDR2 is SYGAGS in the germline V gene (reference sequence). The CDR3 spells CASGEDWGGEVFF. CDR3 bases read: TGTGCCAGCGGTGAAGACTGGGGGGGA.

In the case of this clone: Gene names denote mouse genes. CDR3 sequence: CASGDPHRGGTGQLYF. The part of the CDR3 DNA that was read is TGTGCCAGCGGTGATCCCCACAGGGGTGGCACCGGG. This chain links TRBV13-2 with TRBJ2-2; 7 positions match TRBD1. Coverage ceases 4 residues before the CDR3 finishes, and the germline J gene fills in the end. V dropped 1 base and J dropped 4; count of bases not matched to a gene: 7. The CDR3 consists of 16 residues. Germline assignment: CDR1 NNHNN and CDR2 SYGAGS (reference sequence).

There are a few counts of this clone. These gene names are mouse names. Read coverage stops 4 residues before the CDR3 terminus; the germline J gene supplies the remainder. Other DNA sequences within the sample encode an identical CDR3. The rearrangement links TRBV31 to TRBJ1-2; 8 bases are a match to TRBD1. The CDR3 totals 12 residues. V was pared by 5 bases and J by 3 bases, with 2 bases of the junction left unmatched. CDR1 GKSSPN and CDR2 SITVG come from the germline V gene. The CDR3 protein is CAWDRGDSDYTF. Incomplete CDR3 DNA: TGTGCCTGGGACAGGGGTGACTCC. Supplemented by reference TRBV31 and TRBJ1-2, the full variable domain reads AQTIHQWPVAEIKAVGSPLSLGCTIKGKSSPNLYWYWQATGGTLQQLFYSITVGQVESVVQLNLSASRPKDDQFILSTEKLLLSHSGFYLCAWDRGDSDYTFGSGTRLLVI.

This clone has just a few counts. Mouse gene names apply. The CDR3 extends 4 residues past the end of the read, so its final part is completed from the germline J gene. The identical CDR3 is also encoded by other nucleotide sequences in the sample. The chain carries TRBV19 and TRBJ2-1, with 7 bases matching TRBD1. The CDR3 loop spans 14 amino acids. Germline CDR1 reads FNHDT; CDR2 reads SITEND (reference sequence). V trimming: 2 bases; J trimming: 4 bases; junction bases outside the gene matches: 3. The CDR3 loop reads CASSIPGQYAEQFF. The sequenced CDR3 bases are TGTGCCAGCAGTATCCCGGGACAGTATGCT.

Turning to this clone: The gene symbols are mouse symbols. The CDR3 extends 4 residues past the end of the read, so its final part is completed from the germline J gene. The sample contains more than one DNA sequence encoding this CDR3. V is TRBV13-2 and J is TRBJ2-2; 7 bases map to TRBD2. The CDR3 runs to 14 residues. Germline CDR1 reads NNHNN; CDR2 reads SYGAGS (reference sequence). Trimming cost V 5 bases and J 0 bases; bases outside gene matches: 1. CDR3 sequence: CASGDWANTGQLYF. Partial CDR3 DNA: TGTGCCAGCGGAGACTGGGCAAACACCGGG.

This clone was counted a few times. Gene names and germline match the mouse. The DNA ends 4 residues before the CDR3 does, and the rest of the CDR3 is filled in from the germline J gene. The rearrangement uses TRBV13-1 and TRBJ2-2; 7 nucleotides align to TRBD1. Looked up from germline, CDR1 is NSHNY and CDR2 is SYGAGN. CDR3 length equals 16 residues. Trimming took 3 bases from V and 0 from J; bases not matched to a gene: 5. CDR3 protein: CASSAPGTANTGQLYF. The CDR3 bases that were read are TGTGCCAGCAGTGCCCCCGGGACAGCAAACACCGGG.

This clone was picked up many times. Mouse gene names and germline throughout. Read data end 4 residues before the CDR3 end; the end is taken from the germline J gene. This same CDR3 is encoded by further DNA sequences in the sample. This rearrangement joins TRBV19 to TRBJ2-7, with D uncertain. The CDR3 contains 12 residues. V shed 2 bases and J shed 3 bases, with 6 bases lying between them. Germline CDR1 and CDR2: FNHDT and SITEND (reference sequence). CDR3 bases read: TGTGCCAGCAGTATCGCAGTCTAT. This encodes CASSIAVY. The CDR3 in its entirety is CASSIAVYEQYF. The whole variable domain, remainder taken from reference TRBV19 and TRBJ2-7, is GGIITQTPKFLIGQEGQKLTLKCQQNFNHDTMYWYRQDSGKGLRLIYYSITENDLQKGDLSEGYDASREKKSSFSLTVTSAQKNEMAVFLCASSIAVYEQYFGPGTRLTVL.

As to this clone: The genes are named according to mouse. Read coverage stops 4 residues before the CDR3 terminus; the germline J gene supplies the remainder. The rearrangement uses TRBV19 and TRBJ2-2; 7 bases map to TRBD1. Germline V CDR1 and CDR2: FNHDT, SITEND (reference sequence). The CDR3 loop spans 15 amino acids. Losses at the gene ends were 3 bases for V and 0 bases for J; bases not matched to a gene: 2. This CDR3 is CASSNTGANTGQLYF. CDR3 DNA (partial): TGTGCCAGCAGTAATACAGGGGCAAACACCGGG.

Of note for this clone: The germline and genes are mouse ones. The read finishes 4 residues shy of the CDR3 end, and the germline J gene is used to complete it. This sample includes further DNA sequences coding for the same CDR3. V is TRBV13-3 and J is TRBJ1-2; 10 bases fit TRBD1. Germline-derived CDR1 and CDR2 are NNHDY and SYVADS. The CDR3 contains 13 residues. Trimming removed 5 bases from V and 3 bases from J; junction bases left unmatched: 1. The part of the CDR3 DNA that was read is TGTGCCAGCAGGACAGGGGGCTACTCC. This sequence encodes CASRTGGYS. The whole CDR3 reads CASRTGGYSDYTF.

This clone came up many times. Gene names follow the mouse nomenclature. The sequenced fragment ends 3 residues before the CDR3 boundary, so the rest is inferred from the germline J gene. The sample has other DNA sequences that encode this CDR3 too. The chain joins TRBV1 to TRBJ1-6; 7 nucleotides line up with TRBD1. TRBJ1-6 has ORF status, its function being uncertain. Per the germline V gene, CDR1 is NSQYPW and CDR2 is LRSPGD (reference sequence). The CDR3 consists of 15 residues. V was pared by 3 bases and J by 1 base, with 0 bases of the junction left unmatched. The CDR3 loop reads CTCSAGQSYNSPLYF. Incomplete CDR3 DNA: TGCACCTGCAGTGCGGGACAGTCCTATAATTCGCCC.

This clone came up a few times. Mouse names are used for the genes. The read halts 3 residues ahead of the CDR3 end, with the missing end drawn from the germline J gene. The chain has TRBV13-1 and TRBJ1-6; 9 bases are shared with TRBD1. TRBJ1-6 is assigned to the ORF class and has an uncertain function. V trimming: 5 bases; J trimming: 6 bases; junction bases outside the gene matches: 3. CDR1 is NSHNY, CDR2 SYGAGN, per germline. This CDR3 is built from 14 residues. The CDR3 protein is CASSRDRVNSPLYF. The covered CDR3 bases are TGTGCCAGCAGCCGGGACAGGGTTAATTCGCCC.

With regard to this clone: Gene names refer to mouse genes. The read stops 4 residues short of the end of the CDR3; the missing end is completed from the germline J gene. The gene calls are TRBV31 and TRBJ2-1; TRBD2 is a possible D gene (7 bases). The CDR3 runs to 15 residues. V dropped 0 bases and J dropped 5 bases, with 14 bases sitting between them. Germline V gene lookup returns CDR1 GKSSPN and CDR2 SITVG. CDR3 sequence reads: CAWSLGGGLDAEQFF. The CDR3 DNA, read in part, is TGTGCCTGGAGTCTAGGTGGGGGGCTTGATGCT.

A note on this clone: Gene and germline names: mouse. The identical CDR3 is also encoded by other nucleotide sequences in the sample. CDR3 bases read: TGTGCCAGCAGTGATGCCATAAACACA. Encoded protein: CASSDAINT. The full CDR3 protein reads CASSDAINTEVFF. V and J are TRBV13-1 and TRBJ1-1; D unresolved. The CDR3 end falls 4 residues outside the read, so it is completed with the germline J gene. The germline V gene encodes CDR1 NSHNY and CDR2 SYGAGN. This CDR3 contains 13 residues. Trimming took 0 bases from V and 1 from J, leaving 4 bases between them.

In regard to this clone: All gene names here are mouse names. Read data end 4 residues before the CDR3 end; the end is taken from the germline J gene. This chain links TRBV5 with TRBJ2-7; 8 bases are shared with TRBD1. The CDR3 runs 14 residues. In germline, CDR1 is LGHNA, CDR2 YNLKQL (reference sequence). CDR3 amino acids: CASSQHNRGNEQYF. The part of the CDR3 DNA that was read is TGTGCCAGCAGCCAACACAACAGGGGGAAT.

This clone showed up just a few times. The germline and genes are mouse ones. The CDR3 extends 4 residues past the end of the read, so its final part is completed from the germline J gene. The V and J genes are TRBV13-2 and TRBJ2-5; D is perhaps TRBD1 (6 bases). This CDR3 is built from 15 residues. Germline lookup yields CDR1 NNHNN and CDR2 SYGAGS (reference sequence). CDR3 DNA (partial): TGTGCCAGCGGTGATGCGGTCAGGGGAGGAGAC. This translates into CASGDAVRGGD. The full-length CDR3 reads as CASGDAVRGGDTQYF.

This clone occurred a few times. The gene symbols are mouse symbols. The read comes to an end 4 residues before the CDR3 does, leaving the germline J gene to fill in the end. The genes are TRBV13-3 and TRBJ1-2; 10 bases match TRBD1. V dropped 2 bases and J dropped 3; count of bases not matched to a gene: 4. The CDR3 runs 15 residues. CDR1 is NNHDY and CDR2 is SYVADS in the germline V gene. The part of the CDR3 DNA that was read is TGTGCCAGCAGTGAGGGGGGGACAGGGGACTCC. This sequence encodes CASSEGGTGDS. The full-length CDR3 reads as CASSEGGTGDSDYTF.

Concerning this clone itself: The germline and genes are mouse ones. The missing CDR3 end, 4 residues past where the read stops, is filled in from the germline J gene. The V gene is TRBV5, the J gene TRBJ1-1; D unresolved. The CDR3 covers 13 residues. CDR1 LGHNA and CDR2 YNLKQL come from the germline V gene (reference sequence). CDR3 DNA, as far as it was read: TGTGCCAGCAGCCAAGATCCCAGGACA. Amino acid sequence: CASSQDPRT. From start to end, the CDR3 is CASSQDPRTEVFF.

This clone was seen a few times. Gene names and germline refer to mouse. The DNA ends 4 residues before the CDR3 does, and the rest of the CDR3 is filled in from the germline J gene. The chain employs TRBV19 and TRBJ2-1, with 11 bases identical to TRBD2. Germline assignment: CDR1 FNHDT and CDR2 SITEND (reference sequence). J was trimmed by 6 bases and V by 4 bases; bases with no gene match: 3. This CDR3 is built from 14 residues. The covered CDR3 bases are TGTGCCAGCAGTCCGGGACTGGGGGTTGCT. Its protein is CASSPGLGVA. The whole CDR3 region reads CASSPGLGVAEQFF.

This clone has just a few counts. The genes and germline here are from mouse. The read finishes 4 residues shy of the CDR3 end, and the germline J gene is used to complete it. The chain uses TRBV19 and TRBJ2-5; 8 positions match TRBD1. CDR3 length: 14 amino acids. Looked up from germline, CDR1 is FNHDT and CDR2 is SITEND (reference sequence). CDR3 bases read: TGTGCCAGCAGTATCAGGGGGCGATCGGAC. Encoded protein: CASSIRGRSD. The entire CDR3 protein is CASSIRGRSDTQYF.

About this clone: Germline and genes: mouse. The CDR3 goes on 4 residues after the read ends, and that part is filled in from the germline J gene. This chain joins TRBV13-3 and TRBJ2-5; D ambiguous. The germline CDR1 and CDR2 sequences are NNHDY and SYVADS. The length of the CDR3 is 13 residues. V lost 2 bases to trimming and J lost 1 base, with 5 bases between them. This CDR3 reads CASSDQDQDTQYF. The sequenced CDR3 bases are TGTGCCAGCAGTGACCAAGACCAAGAC.

With regard to this clone: Mouse gene names and germline throughout. The CDR3 extends 4 residues past the end of the read, so its final part is completed from the germline J gene. The V and J genes are TRBV17 and TRBJ2-5; 7 bases agree with TRBD2. CDR3 size: 14 residues. Germline V gives CDR1 MNHDT, CDR2 YYDKIL. The CDR3: CASSRVLGIDTQYF. The covered CDR3 bases are TGTGCTAGCAGTAGAGTACTGGGGATAGAC.

This clone was counted only a few times. Gene names and germline match the mouse. The read is 4 residues too short to cover the CDR3 end, so that end is filled in from the germline J gene. Within the sample, other DNA sequences also encode this same CDR3. The chain couples TRBV12-1 to TRBJ2-5, with 10 bases lining up with TRBD2. This CDR3 region has 15 residues. The V segment lost 0 bases and the J segment 2 bases; nucleotides outside the gene matches: 1. CDR1 SGHSN and CDR2 HYEKVE come from the germline V gene. CDR3 bases read: TGTGCCAGCTCTCTCACTGGGGGGGTCCAAGAC. Protein product: CASSLTGGVQD. The whole CDR3 sequence is CASSLTGGVQDTQYF.

A word on this clone: All gene names here are mouse names. CDR3 sequence: CASTSTGGNYAEQFF. The part of the CDR3 DNA that was read is TGTGCCAGCACCTCGACTGGGGGGAACTATGCT. The J gene is TRBJ2-1, the V gene TRBV19; 10 bases align to TRBD2. The read ends 4 residues before the CDR3 terminus; that terminus is restored from the germline J gene. J lost 1 base, V lost 6 bases, and 4 bases had no gene match. The CDR3 runs 15 residues. From germline, CDR1 is FNHDT and CDR2 SITEND (reference sequence).

This clone was recorded at least ten times. Gene labels here are mouse ones. The read terminates 4 residues before the CDR3 end, so the remaining end is supplied by the germline J gene. The chain uses TRBV12-1 and TRBJ1-2; TRBD1 agrees at 7 bases. This CDR3 region has 13 residues. Germline values: CDR1 SGHSN, CDR2 HYEKVE. Trimming removed 4 bases from V and 0 bases from J; junction bases left unmatched: 1. The sequenced CDR3 bases are TGTGCCAGCTCGGGACAGCCAAACTCC. Its translation: CASSGQPNS. The CDR3 in its entirety is CASSGQPNSDYTF. The full variable domain, its missing parts supplied by reference TRBV12-1 and TRBJ1-2, is DSGVVQSPRHIIKEKGGRSVLTCIPISGHSNVVWYQQTLGKELKFLIQHYEKVERDKGFLPSRFSVQQFDDYHSEMNMSALELEDSAMYFCASSGQPNSDYTFGSGTRLLVI.

As for this clone: The germline and genes are mouse ones. The read comes to an end 4 residues before the CDR3 does, leaving the germline J gene to fill in the end. J is TRBJ2-5 and V is TRBV31; tentatively, D is TRBD1 (5 bases). In germline, CDR1 is GKSSPN, CDR2 SITVG. CDR3 length: 13 amino acids. CDR3: CAWRVLGVDTQYF. The sequenced CDR3 bases are TGTGCCTGGAGAGTCCTAGGGGTAGAC.

A word on this clone: Gene names follow the mouse nomenclature. The missing CDR3 end, 4 residues past where the read stops, is filled in from the germline J gene. The V gene is TRBV1, the J gene TRBJ2-3, with 12 bases matching TRBD2. The CDR3 covers 15 residues. Germline lookup yields CDR1 NSQYPW and CDR2 LRSPGD (reference sequence). Here the CDR3 reads CTCSRLGGRLETLYF. The sequenced part of the CDR3 DNA is TGCACCTGCAGTCGACTGGGGGGGCGTCTAGAA.

With regard to this clone: This may be a read error: a much more frequent sequence differs by one nucleotide. Gene labels here are mouse ones. The CDR3 goes on 4 residues after the read ends, and that part is filled in from the germline J gene. The V call is TRBV13-1, the J call TRBJ1-2, with 8 bases that match TRBD1. This CDR3 spans 13 amino acids. V shed 5 bases and J 3 bases; nucleotides not matched to a gene: 3. Germline V gives CDR1 NSHNY, CDR2 SYGAGN. Incomplete CDR3 DNA: TGTGCCAGCAGCAGGGGGCGCGACTCC. As protein: CASSRGRDS. The entire CDR3 protein is CASSRGRDSDYTF.